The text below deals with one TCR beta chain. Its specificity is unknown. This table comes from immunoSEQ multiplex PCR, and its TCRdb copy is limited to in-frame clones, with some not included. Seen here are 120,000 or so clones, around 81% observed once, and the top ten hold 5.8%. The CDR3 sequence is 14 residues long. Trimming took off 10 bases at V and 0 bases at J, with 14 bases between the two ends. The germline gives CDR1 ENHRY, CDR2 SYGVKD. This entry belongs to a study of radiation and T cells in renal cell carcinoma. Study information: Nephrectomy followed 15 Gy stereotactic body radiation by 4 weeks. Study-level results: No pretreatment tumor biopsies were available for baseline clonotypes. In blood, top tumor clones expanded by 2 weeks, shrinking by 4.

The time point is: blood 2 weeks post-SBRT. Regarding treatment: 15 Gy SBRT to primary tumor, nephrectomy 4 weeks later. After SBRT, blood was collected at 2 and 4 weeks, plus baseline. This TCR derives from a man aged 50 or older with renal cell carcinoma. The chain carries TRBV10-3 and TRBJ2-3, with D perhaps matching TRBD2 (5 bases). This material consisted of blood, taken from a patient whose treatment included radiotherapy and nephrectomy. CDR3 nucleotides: TGTGCCACAAGTAGGGAGCGGAGCACAGATACGCAGTATTTT. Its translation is CATSRERSTDTQYF.